This TCR beta chain was observed in a study of OX40 agonist ivuxolimab in advanced cancers. The CDR3 is made up of 14 amino acids. V lost 1 base and J 8 bases, leaving 15 bases between the germline ends. CDR1 and CDR2 (germline): SQVTM, ANQGSEA. Only in-frame clones appear in the TCRdb table, and some are missing; sequencing was by immunoSEQ multiplex PCR. This sample has tens of thousands of clones, with 94% found just once. The TCR originated in an adult with an advanced solid tumor such as melanoma, head and neck, liver or kidney cancer. The J gene is TRBJ2-1, the V gene TRBV29-1; D tentatively reads TRBD1 or TRBD2 (5 bases each). Sequenced material: CD4+ or CD8+ T cells sorted from blood, taken in a trial of the OX40 agonist ivuxolimab. The CDR3 sequence: CSVEAGRGFDEQFF. The CDR3 DNA reads TGCAGCGTTGAAGCGGGACGGGGTTTCGATGAGCAGTTCTTC.